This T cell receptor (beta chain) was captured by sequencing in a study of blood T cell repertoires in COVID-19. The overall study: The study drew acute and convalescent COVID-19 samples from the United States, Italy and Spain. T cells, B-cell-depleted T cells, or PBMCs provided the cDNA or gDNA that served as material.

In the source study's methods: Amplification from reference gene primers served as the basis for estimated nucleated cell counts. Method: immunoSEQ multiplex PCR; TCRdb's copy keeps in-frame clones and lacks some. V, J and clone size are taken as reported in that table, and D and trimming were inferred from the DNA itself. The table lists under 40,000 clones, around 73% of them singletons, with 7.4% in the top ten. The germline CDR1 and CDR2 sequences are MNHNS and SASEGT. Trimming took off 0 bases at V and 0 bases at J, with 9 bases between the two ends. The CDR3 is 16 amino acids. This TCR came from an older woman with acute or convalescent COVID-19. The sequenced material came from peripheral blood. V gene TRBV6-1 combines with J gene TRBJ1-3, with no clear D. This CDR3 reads CASSEALPSSGNTIYF. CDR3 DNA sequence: TGTGCCAGCAGTGAAGCACTGCCGAGCTCTGGAAACACCATATATTTT.